This T cell receptor beta chain was captured by sequencing in a study of CD8+ T cells in alopecia areata. Study results and caveats: Clonality in lesional scalp, especially alopecia totalis/universalis, exceeded that of normal scalp. Tissue-resident alphabeta T cells belonging to normal skin likewise get sequenced within scalp specimens.

A few counts support this clone. Its antigen is currently unknown. It was cDNA, reverse transcribed from extracted RNA, that served as the sequencing template. Profiling relied on immunoSEQ multiplex PCR, and the TCRdb table lists in-frame clones only, not all of them. The table records fewer than 110,000 clones, approximately 60% of them present only once. Sorting of CD4+ and CD8+ T cells was performed on PBMCs. This CDR3 is built from 13 residues. Trimming cost V 3 bases and J 0 bases, with 8 bases left between them. CDR1 is GTSNPN, CDR2 SVGIG, per germline (reference sequence). The TCR sequence derives from a human donor in good health. The V call is TRBV30, the J call TRBJ1-2; D remains ambiguous. Sequenced: CD4+ T cells sorted from blood. CDR3 DNA: TGTGCCTGGAGGAAGACATCTAACTATGGCTACACCTTC. Amino acid sequence: CAWRKTSNYGYTF.